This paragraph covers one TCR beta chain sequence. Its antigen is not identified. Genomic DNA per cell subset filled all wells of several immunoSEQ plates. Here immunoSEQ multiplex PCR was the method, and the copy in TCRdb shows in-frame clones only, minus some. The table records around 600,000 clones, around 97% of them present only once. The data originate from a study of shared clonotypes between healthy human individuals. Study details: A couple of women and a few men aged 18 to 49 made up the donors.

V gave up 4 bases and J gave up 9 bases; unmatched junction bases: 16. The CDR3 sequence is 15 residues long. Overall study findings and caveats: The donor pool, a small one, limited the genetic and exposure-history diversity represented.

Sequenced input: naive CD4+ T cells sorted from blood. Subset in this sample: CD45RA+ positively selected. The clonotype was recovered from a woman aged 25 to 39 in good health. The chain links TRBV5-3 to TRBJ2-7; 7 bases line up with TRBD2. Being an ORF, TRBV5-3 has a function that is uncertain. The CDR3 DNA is TGTGCCAGAAGCCTGGGAGGGGAGGGATCCTCCCGGCAGTACTTC. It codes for CARSLGGEGSSRQYF.